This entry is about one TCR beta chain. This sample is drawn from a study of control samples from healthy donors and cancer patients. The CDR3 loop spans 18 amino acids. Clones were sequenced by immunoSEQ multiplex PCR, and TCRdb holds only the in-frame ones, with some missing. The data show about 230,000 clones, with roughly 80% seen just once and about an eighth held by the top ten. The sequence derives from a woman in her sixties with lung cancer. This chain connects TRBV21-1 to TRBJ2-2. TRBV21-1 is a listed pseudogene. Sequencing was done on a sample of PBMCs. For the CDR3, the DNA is TGTGCCAGCAGCGTCCGAGGGGTCAGTACCCCGAACACCGGGGAGCTGTTTTTT. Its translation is CASSVRGVSTPNTGELFF.